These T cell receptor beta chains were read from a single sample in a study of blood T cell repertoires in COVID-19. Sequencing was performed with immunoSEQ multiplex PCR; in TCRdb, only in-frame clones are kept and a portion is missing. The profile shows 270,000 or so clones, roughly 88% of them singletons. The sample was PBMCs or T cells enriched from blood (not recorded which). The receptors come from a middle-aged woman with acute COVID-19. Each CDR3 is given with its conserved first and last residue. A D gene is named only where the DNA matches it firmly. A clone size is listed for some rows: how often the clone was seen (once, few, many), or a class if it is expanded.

TGTGCCAGCAGCTTAGCCAAAGAGGCTGGCTACACCTTC,CASSLAKEAGYTF,-,-,TRBV7-9,TRBJ1-2
TGTGCCAGCTCACCCAGTCCGGGACAGCCATACTACAATGAGCAGTTCTTC,CASSPSPGQPYYNEQFF,TRBD1,-,TRBV18,TRBJ2-1
TGTGCCACCAGTGGGGGGGGAGGGTACAATGAGCAGTTCTTC,CATSGGGGYNEQFF,TRBD2,-,TRBV24-1,TRBJ2-1
TGTGCCAGCTCATTTGTCGCACAGGGGTTCACTGAAGCTTTCTTT,CASSFVAQGFTEAFF,TRBD1,-,TRBV18,TRBJ1-1
TGTGCCAGCAGCGCACAGGGCCCTGGCTACACCTTC,CASSAQGPGYTF,-,once,TRBV9,TRBJ1-2
TGTGCCAGCAGTGAAAGGAGGGCAGGGAGAGCTTTCTTT,CASSERRAGRAFF,-,-,TRBV6-1,TRBJ1-1
TGTGCCAGCAGCCCCCTCGGACAGGGGATGGTGTGCGAGTACTTC,CASSPLGQGMVCEYF,-,once,TRBV21-1,TRBJ2-7
TGTGCCAGTAGTATGGACAGCCTTACTAGGGAGCAGTACTTC,CASSMDSLTREQYF,-,-,TRBV19,TRBJ2-7
TGTGCCAGCAGCTCCCTTGGACAGGGGCGCACAGATACGCAGTATTTT,CASSSLGQGRTDTQYF,TRBD1,-,TRBV7-9,TRBJ2-3
TGCGCCAGCAGCCCAGGAAGGGGACTAGGGCAAGAGACCCAGTACTTC,CASSPGRGLGQETQYF,TRBD2,-,TRBV4-1,TRBJ2-5
TGTGCCATCAGGCGCCGGGAGGGCCGAGGAACTCCAGAGACCCAGTACTTC,CAIRRREGRGTPETQYF,TRBD2,-,TRBV10-3,TRBJ2-5
TGTGCCAGCAGCTTAGAGGGACTAGCGGGAGGGAAAGAGACCCAGTACTTC,CASSLEGLAGGKETQYF,TRBD2,-,TRBV7-2,TRBJ2-5
TGCAGTGCTAGTGTCCCAGGTACTAACTATGGCTACACCTTC,CSASVPGTNYGYTF,-,-,TRBV20-1,TRBJ1-2
TGTGCTAGCAGCTCGACAGGGGGAAAAGAGACCCAGTACTTC,CASSSTGGKETQYF,TRBD1,-,TRBV7-7,TRBJ2-5
TGTGCCAGCAGCTTAGTAGGGACAGGGGGGAATCGAGGTGAGCAGTTCTTC,CASSLVGTGGNRGEQFF,TRBD1,-,TRBV7-3,TRBJ2-1
TGTGCCAGCAGCCCCCCCCTTCTTGACACCGGGGAGCTGTTTTTT,CASSPPLLDTGELFF,-,-,TRBV6-5,TRBJ2-2
TGTGCCAGCCACCCTCGGCCCACGCCGACAGGGGAGGGTTATTCACCCCTCCACTTT,CASHPRPTPTGEGYSPLHF,TRBD1,-,TRBV28,TRBJ1-6
TGTGCCAGCAGCCAAGGAGAGGTGTACGAGCAGTACTTC,CASSQGEVYEQYF,-,few,TRBV4-2,TRBJ2-7
TGTGCCAGCAGCCAACTGGAGAATTCACCCCTCCACTTT,CASSQLENSPLHF,-,-,TRBV3-1/TRBV3-2,TRBJ1-6
TGCGCCAGCAGCCAAGCGGACAGGGGCCACGAGCAGTACTTC,CASSQADRGHEQYF,TRBD1,once,TRBV4-1,TRBJ2-7
TGTGCCAGCAGCTCATACTCGCGGGTCACTGGAAACACCATATATTTT,CASSSYSRVTGNTIYF,-,-,TRBV7-9,TRBJ1-3
TGTGCCAGCAGAAATGACTTCTTGGCCAACACTGAAGCTTTCTTT,CASRNDFLANTEAFF,-,-,TRBV27,TRBJ1-1
TGTGCCAGCAGCGACCTCCAGGGCCCGAACACTGAAGCTTTCTTT,CASSDLQGPNTEAFF,-,-,TRBV14,TRBJ1-1
TGTGCCAGCAGCCAACCGGCTAGCGGGGATGTCTACAATGAGCAGTTCTTC,CASSQPASGDVYNEQFF,TRBD2,-,TRBV3-1/TRBV3-2,TRBJ2-1
TGTGCCAGCAGCTTGGCCGGACAGGCAACTAATGAAAAACTGTTTTTT,CASSLAGQATNEKLFF,TRBD1,-,TRBV7-2,TRBJ1-4
TGTGCCAGTAGAAGACAGGGATGGGGTGTTGAGACCCAGTACTTC,CASRRQGWGVETQYF,TRBD1,-,TRBV19,TRBJ2-5
TGCGCCAGCAAGTTTGGGGCAGAGCGCACAGATACGCAGTATTTT,CASKFGAERTDTQYF,-,-,TRBV5-1,TRBJ2-3
TGTGCCAGCAGCTCATCCGGGACAGTCCCTATCGAGCAGTACTTC,CASSSSGTVPIEQYF,TRBD1,-,TRBV5-4,TRBJ2-7
TGTGCCATCAGCCGCGGACAGGGCCGCACAGATACGCAGTATTTT,CAISRGQGRTDTQYF,TRBD1,-,TRBV10-3,TRBJ2-3
TGTGCCAGCTCACCTTGGACAGAGGTATCCGGGGAGCTGTTTTTT,CASSPWTEVSGELFF,-,-,TRBV18,TRBJ2-2
TGCAGCGTACCCGGGGGTACTAATGAAAAACTGTTTTTT,CSVPGGTNEKLFF,-,-,TRBV29-1,TRBJ1-4
TGTGCCATCAGTGAATGGACTCCCTATGGCTACACCTTC,CAISEWTPYGYTF,-,-,TRBV10-3,TRBJ1-2
TGTGCCAGCAGCACAGAGGGGGCGAGTACCGGGGAGCTGTTTTTT,CASSTEGASTGELFF,TRBD1,-,TRBV9,TRBJ2-2
TGTGCCACCAGTTGGGAGCGGGGGATTACAGATACGCAGTATTTT,CATSWERGITDTQYF,TRBD2,once,TRBV15,TRBJ2-3